This T cell receptor beta chain was sequenced in a study of T cell changes during pregnancy in multiple sclerosis. Profiled with immunoSEQ multiplex PCR; TCRdb holds only in-frame clones, not every one. Found here are 32,000 or so clones, approximately 92% of them singletons; the top ten hold roughly a tenth. The CDR3 runs 15 residues. The V and J ends lost 2 bases and 8 bases, in that order; junction bases with no gene match: 8. Germline lookup yields CDR1 MNHEY and CDR2 SVGAGI. Sequencing used CD8+ T cells from peripheral blood mononuclear cells, obtained in the second trimester of pregnancy. The clonotype comes from a female donor with multiple sclerosis, enrolled in a pregnancy study. V is TRBV6-5 and J is TRBJ2-1; TRBD1 matches 8 bases. DNA of the CDR3: TGTGCCAGCAGTTACGGGCAGGGGGCTACCCATGAGCAGTTCTTC. Translated: CASSYGQGATHEQFF.